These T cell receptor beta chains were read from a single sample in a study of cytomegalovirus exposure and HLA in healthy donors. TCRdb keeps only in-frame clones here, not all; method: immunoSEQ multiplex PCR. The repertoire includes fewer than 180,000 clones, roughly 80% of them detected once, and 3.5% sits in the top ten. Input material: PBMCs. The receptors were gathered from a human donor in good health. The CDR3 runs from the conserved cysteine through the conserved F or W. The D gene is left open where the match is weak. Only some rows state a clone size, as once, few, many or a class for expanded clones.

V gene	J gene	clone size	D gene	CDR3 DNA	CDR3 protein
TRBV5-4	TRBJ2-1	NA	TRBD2	TGTGCCGCGGGCGGGAGCTACTACAATGAGCAGTTCTTC	CAAGGSYYNEQFF
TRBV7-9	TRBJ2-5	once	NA	TGTGCCAGCACCCGAGGTGAGGAGACCCAGTACTTC	CASTRGEETQYF
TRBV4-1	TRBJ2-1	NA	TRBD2	TGCGCCAGCAGCCCGAACACCTTGGGACTAGCGATCAATGAGCAGTTCTTC	CASSPNTLGLAINEQFF
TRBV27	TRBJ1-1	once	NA	TGTGCCTCATCTAGCGGCCCAAACACTGAAGCTTTCTTT	CASSSGPNTEAFF
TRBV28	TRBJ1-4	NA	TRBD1	TGTGCCAGCAGTTCAGCATATCACAGGGGAGAACGGGAAAAACTGTTTTTT	CASSSAYHRGEREKLFF
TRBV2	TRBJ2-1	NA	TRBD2	TGTGCCACCTATAGCGGGAGAAATCAGCAGTTCTTC	CATYSGRNQQFF
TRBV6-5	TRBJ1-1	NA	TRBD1	TGTGCCAGCAGTTACGACAGGGCCACTGAAGCTTTCTTT	CASSYDRATEAFF
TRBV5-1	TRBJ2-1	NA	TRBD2	TGCGCCAGCAGCTTTCTGCTAGCGGGAGATGAGCAGTTCTTC	CASSFLLAGDEQFF
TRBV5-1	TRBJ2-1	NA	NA	TGCGCCAGCAGCTTTCCGGGTGATGAGCAGTTCTTC	CASSFPGDEQFF
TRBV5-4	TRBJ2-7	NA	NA	TGTGCCAGCAGCTTCCCGGGAGTGGGTGAGCAGTACTTC	CASSFPGVGEQYF
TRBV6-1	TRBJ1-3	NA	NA	TGTGCCAGCAGTGATATATCGGGGTCTGGAAACACCATATATTTT	CASSDISGSGNTIYF
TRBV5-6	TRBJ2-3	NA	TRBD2	TGTGCCAGCAGCTCTAGCGGGGCCACAGATACGCAGTATTTT	CASSSSGATDTQYF
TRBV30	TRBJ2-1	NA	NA	TGTGCCTGGAGGGCGGGGTGGAACAATGAGCAGTTCTTC	CAWRAGWNNEQFF
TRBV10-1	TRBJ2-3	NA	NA	TGCGCCAGCTCCTATACGCAGTATTTT	CASSYTQYF
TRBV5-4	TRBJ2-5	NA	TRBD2	TGTGCCAGCAGCTCGAGCGGGGGGGATGGAGAGACCCAGTACTTC	CASSSSGGDGETQYF
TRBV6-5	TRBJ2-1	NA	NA	TGTGCCAGCAGTTACAACAGTAACAATGAGCAGTTCTTC	CASSYNSNNEQFF
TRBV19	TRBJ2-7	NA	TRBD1	TGTGCCAGTAGTATTCCAGTGGGACAGGACGGCTACGAGCAGTACTTC	CASSIPVGQDGYEQYF
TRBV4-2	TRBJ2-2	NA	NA	TGTGCCAGCAGCCAAGACCCCCACGGGGAGCTGTTTTTT	CASSQDPHGELFF
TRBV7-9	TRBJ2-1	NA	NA	TGTGCCAGCAGCTTGCAGACTAGTTCGGGTGAGCAGTTCTTC	CASSLQTSSGEQFF
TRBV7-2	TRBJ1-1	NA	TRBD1	TGTGCCAGCAGCTTAGCGCGGACAGGCGGCCGGGAAGCTTTCTTT	CASSLARTGGREAFF
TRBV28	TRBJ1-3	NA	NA	TGTGCCAGCAGTTCTTGGGGAGGGGTTGGGTCTGGAAACACCATATATTTT	CASSSWGGVGSGNTIYF
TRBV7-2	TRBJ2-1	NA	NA	TGTGCCAGCAGCTCCTACCCCGACAATGAGCAGTTCTTC	CASSSYPDNEQFF
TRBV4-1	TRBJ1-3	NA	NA	TGCGCCAGCAGCCTCCCTGACATCGGAAACACCATATATTTT	CASSLPDIGNTIYF
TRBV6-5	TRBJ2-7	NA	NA	TGTGCCAGCAGTTACTCGGGGCTAACAGGGAACTACGAGCAGTACTTC	CASSYSGLTGNYEQYF
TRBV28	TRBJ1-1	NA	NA	TGTGCCAGCATCCCAGGGGAGAACACTGAAGCTTTCTTT	CASIPGENTEAFF